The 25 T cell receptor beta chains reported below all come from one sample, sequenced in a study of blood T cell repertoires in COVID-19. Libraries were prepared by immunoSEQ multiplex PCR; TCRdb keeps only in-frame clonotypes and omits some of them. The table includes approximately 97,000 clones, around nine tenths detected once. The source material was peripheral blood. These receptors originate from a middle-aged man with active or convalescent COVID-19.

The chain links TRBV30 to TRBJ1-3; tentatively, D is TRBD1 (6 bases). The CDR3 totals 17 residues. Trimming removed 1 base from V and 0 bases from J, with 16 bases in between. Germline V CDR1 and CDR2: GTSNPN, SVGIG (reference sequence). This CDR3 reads CAWSAPGQMSSGNTIYF. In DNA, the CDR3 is TGTGCCTGGAGTGCCCCAGGACAGATGAGCTCTGGAAACACCATATATTTT.

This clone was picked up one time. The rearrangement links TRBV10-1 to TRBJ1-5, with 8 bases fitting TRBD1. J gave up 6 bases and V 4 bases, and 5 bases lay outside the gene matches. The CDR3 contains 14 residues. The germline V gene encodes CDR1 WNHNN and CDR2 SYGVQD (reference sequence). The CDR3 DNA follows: TGCGCCAGCAGTGCAGGACAGGGCTTTCAGCCCCAGCATTTT. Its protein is CASSAGQGFQPQHF.

This CDR3 is CASSRDRDQPQHF. In DNA, the CDR3 is TGTGCCAGCAGCCGGGACAGGGATCAGCCCCAGCATTTT. The V call is TRBV12-3 or TRBV12-4, the J call TRBJ1-5; 9 bases are shared with TRBD1. This CDR3 spans 13 amino acids. After removal of 6 bases from V and 5 bases from J, the junction contained 2 bases not matched to a gene.

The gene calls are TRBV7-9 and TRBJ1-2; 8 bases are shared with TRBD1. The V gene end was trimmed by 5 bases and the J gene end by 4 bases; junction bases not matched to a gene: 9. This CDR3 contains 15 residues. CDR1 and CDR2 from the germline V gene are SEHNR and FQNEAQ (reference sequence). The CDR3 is CASSTQGGQFYGYTF. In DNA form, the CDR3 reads TGTGCCAGCAGCACACAGGGGGGGCAATTCTATGGCTACACCTTC.

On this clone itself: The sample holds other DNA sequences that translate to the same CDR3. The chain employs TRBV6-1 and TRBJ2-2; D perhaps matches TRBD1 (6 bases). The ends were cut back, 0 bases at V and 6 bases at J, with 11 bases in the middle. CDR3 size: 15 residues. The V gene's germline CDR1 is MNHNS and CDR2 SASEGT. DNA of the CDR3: TGTGCCAGCAGTGAAGCCCAAGGGGGTTCCGGGGAGCTGTTTTTT. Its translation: CASSEAQGGSGELFF.

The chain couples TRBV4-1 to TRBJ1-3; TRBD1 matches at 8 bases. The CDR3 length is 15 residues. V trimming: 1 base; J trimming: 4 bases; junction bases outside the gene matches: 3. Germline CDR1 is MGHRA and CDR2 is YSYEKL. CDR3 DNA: TGCGCCAGCAGCCAAGGACAGGGGAGAGGAAACACCATATATTTT. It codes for CASSQGQGRGNTIYF.

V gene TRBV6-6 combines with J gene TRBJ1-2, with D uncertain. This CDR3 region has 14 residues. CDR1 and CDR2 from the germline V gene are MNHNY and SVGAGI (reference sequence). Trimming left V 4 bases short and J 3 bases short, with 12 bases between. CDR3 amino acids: CASSSLAADYGYTF. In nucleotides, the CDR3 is TGTGCCAGCAGTTCCCTGGCCGCAGACTATGGCTACACCTTC.

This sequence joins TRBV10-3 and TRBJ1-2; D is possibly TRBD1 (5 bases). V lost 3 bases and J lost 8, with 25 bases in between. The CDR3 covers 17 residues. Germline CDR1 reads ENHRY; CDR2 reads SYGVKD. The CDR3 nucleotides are TGTGCCATCAGTGACCTCTATAGGGTCAGGGAGGTATCGGGCTACACCTTC. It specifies CAISDLYRVREVSGYTF.

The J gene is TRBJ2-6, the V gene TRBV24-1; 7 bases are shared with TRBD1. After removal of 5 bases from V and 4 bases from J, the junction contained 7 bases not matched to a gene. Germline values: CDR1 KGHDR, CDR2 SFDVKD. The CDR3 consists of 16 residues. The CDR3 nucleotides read TGTGCCACCAGTGCCCTGACAGGGAGCGGGGCCAACGTCCTGACTTTC. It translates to CATSALTGSGANVLTF.

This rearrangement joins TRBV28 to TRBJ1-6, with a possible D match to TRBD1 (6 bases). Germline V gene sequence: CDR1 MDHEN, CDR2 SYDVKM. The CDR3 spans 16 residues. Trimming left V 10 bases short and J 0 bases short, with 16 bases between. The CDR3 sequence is CATLKGGSSYNSPLHF. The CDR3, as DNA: TGTGCCACCTTGAAGGGGGGGAGCTCCTATAATTCACCCCTCCACTTT. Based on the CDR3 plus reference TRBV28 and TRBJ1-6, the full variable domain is DVKVTQSSRYLVKRTGEKVFLECVQDMDHENMFWYRQDPGLGLRLIYFSYDVKMKEKGDIPEGYSVSREKKERFSLILESASTNQTSMYLCATLKGGSSYNSPLHFGNGTRLTVT.

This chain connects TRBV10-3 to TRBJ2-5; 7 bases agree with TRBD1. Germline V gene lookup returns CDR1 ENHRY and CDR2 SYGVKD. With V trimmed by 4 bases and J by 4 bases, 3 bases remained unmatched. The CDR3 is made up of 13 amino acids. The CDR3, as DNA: TGTGCCATCAGTGGGGGACAGTCAGAGACCCAGTACTTC. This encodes CAISGGQSETQYF.

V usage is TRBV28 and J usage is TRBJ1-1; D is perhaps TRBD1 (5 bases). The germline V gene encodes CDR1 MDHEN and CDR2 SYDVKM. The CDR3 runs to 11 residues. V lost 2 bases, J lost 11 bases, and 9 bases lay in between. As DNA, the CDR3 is TGTGCCAGCAGTTTAGTATCAGGGGCTTTCTTT. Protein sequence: CASSLVSGAFF.

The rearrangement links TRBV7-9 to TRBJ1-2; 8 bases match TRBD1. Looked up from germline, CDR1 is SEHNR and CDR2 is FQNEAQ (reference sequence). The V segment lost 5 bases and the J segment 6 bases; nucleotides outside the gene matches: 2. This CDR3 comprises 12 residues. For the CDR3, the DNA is TGTGCCAGCAGCGAGACAGGGGATGGCTACACCTTC. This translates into CASSETGDGYTF.

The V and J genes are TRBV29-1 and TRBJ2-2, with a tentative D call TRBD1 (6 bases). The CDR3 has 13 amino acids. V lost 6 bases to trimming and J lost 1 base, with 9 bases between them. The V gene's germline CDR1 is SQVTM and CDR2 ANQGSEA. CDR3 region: CSVGQLNTGELFF. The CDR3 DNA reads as TGCAGCGTCGGACAGTTGAACACCGGGGAGCTGTTTTTT.

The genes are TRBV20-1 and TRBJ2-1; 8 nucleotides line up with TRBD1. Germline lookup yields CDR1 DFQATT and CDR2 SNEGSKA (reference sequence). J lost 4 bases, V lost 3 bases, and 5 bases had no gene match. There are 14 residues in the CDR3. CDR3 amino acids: CSASAGGYYNEQFF. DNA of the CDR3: TGCAGTGCTAGTGCAGGGGGCTATTACAATGAGCAGTTCTTC.

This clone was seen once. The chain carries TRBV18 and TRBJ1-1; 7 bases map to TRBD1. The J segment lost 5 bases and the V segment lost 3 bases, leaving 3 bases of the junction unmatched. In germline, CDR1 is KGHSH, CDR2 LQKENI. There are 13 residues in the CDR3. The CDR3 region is CASSPTGETEAFF. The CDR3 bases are TGTGCCAGCTCACCTACAGGGGAGACTGAAGCTTTCTTT.

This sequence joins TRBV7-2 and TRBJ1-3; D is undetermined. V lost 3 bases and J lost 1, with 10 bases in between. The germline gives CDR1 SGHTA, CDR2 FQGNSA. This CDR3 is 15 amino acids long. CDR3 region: CASSFDTVSGNTIYF. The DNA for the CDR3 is TGTGCCAGCAGCTTTGATACAGTATCTGGAAACACCATATATTTT.

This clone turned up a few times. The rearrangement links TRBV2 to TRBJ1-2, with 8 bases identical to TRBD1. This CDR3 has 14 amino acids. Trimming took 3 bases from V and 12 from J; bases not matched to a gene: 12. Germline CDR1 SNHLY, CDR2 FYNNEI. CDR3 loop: CASSDGQGLKGNTF. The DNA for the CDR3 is TGTGCCAGCAGTGATGGACAGGGATTAAAGGGGAACACCTTC.

CDR3 in amino acids: CASSQDGVDTGELFF. CDR3 sequence (DNA): TGTGCCAGCAGCCAAGACGGGGTGGACACCGGGGAGCTGTTTTTT. This chain uses TRBV3-1 (or the pseudogene TRBV3-2) with TRBJ2-2; tentatively, D is TRBD2 (5 bases). The V gene's germline CDR1 is LGHDT and CDR2 YNNKEL (reference sequence). The V gene lost 0 bases and the J gene lost 3 bases, with 8 bases spanning the gap. The CDR3 consists of 15 residues.

The DNA for the CDR3 is TGTGCCAGCTCACCATGGACAGGGACCGTGAACACTGAAGCTTTCTTT. This codes for CASSPWTGTVNTEAFF. This chain uses TRBV18 with TRBJ1-1, with 8 bases fitting TRBD1. There are 16 residues in the CDR3. The V gene end was trimmed by 2 bases and the J gene end by 0 bases; junction bases not matched to a gene: 5. CDR1 is KGHSH and CDR2 is LQKENI in the germline V gene.

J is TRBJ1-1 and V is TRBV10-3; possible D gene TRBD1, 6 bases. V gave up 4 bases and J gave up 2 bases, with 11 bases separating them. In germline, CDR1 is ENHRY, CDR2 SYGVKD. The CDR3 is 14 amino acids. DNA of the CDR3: TGTGCCATCAGTGCGGGGACAACTAACACTGAAGCTTTCTTT. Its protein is CAISAGTTNTEAFF.

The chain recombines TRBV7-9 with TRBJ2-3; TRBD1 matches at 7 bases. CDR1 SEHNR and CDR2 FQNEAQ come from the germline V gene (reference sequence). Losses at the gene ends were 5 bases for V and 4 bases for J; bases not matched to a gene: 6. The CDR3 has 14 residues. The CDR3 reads CASSPPDRADTQYF. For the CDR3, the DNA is TGTGCCAGCAGCCCCCCCGACAGGGCAGATACGCAGTATTTT.

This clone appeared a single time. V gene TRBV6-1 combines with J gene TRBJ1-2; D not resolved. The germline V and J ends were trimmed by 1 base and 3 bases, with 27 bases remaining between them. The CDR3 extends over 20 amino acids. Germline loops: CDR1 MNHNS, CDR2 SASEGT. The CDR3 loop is CASSEGLMGGSGLRDYGYTF. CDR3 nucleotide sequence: TGTGCCAGCAGTGAAGGGCTCATGGGAGGGTCCGGATTAAGGGACTATGGCTACACCTTC.

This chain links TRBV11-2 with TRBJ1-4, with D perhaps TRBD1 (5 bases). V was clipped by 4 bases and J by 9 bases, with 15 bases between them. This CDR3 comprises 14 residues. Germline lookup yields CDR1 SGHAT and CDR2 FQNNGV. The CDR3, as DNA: TGTGCCAGCAGCTCACGAACCCAGGACAAAAAACTGTTTTTT. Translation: CASSSRTQDKKLFF.

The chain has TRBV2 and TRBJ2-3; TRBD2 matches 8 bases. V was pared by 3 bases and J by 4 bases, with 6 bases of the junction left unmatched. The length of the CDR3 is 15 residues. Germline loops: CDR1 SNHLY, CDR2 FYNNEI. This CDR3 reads CASSESGGGSDTQYF. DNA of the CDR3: TGTGCCAGCAGTGAGTCGGGCGGGGGGTCAGATACGCAGTATTTT.